A single T cell receptor (beta chain) is shown here with its context. These data originate in a study of T cell changes during pregnancy in multiple sclerosis. Germline lookup yields CDR1 LGHNA and CDR2 YNFKEQ. The CDR3 extends over 16 amino acids. With 1 base clipped from V and 4 bases from J, the junction kept 8 bases outside the gene matches. Profiled with immunoSEQ multiplex PCR; TCRdb holds only in-frame clones, not every one. The sample shows just under 80,000 clones, 90% to 95% of them seen only once. This TCR was recovered from a female donor in good health, enrolled as a control in a pregnancy study. The material sequenced was peripheral blood, taken in the second trimester of pregnancy. V gene TRBV4-2 combines with J gene TRBJ2-5; 8 positions agree with TRBD1. CDR3 amino acids: CASSQAVTGGGETQYF. CDR3 in DNA: TGTGCCAGCAGCCAAGCAGTTACAGGGGGAGGAGAGACCCAGTACTTC.